These 27 T cell receptor beta chains share one sample of origin, sequenced in a study of T cells after posttransplantation cyclophosphamide. Cyclophosphamide on days +3 and +4 followed busulfan-fludarabine conditioning and a marrow graft. Clones were sequenced by immunoSEQ multiplex PCR, and TCRdb holds only the in-frame ones, with some missing. The data show some 37,000 clones, roughly 78% seen once. The starting material was CD4+ T cells sorted from blood, obtained 1,800 to 2,000 days after a stem cell transplant with posttransplant cyclophosphamide. The origin of the receptors is a female patient aged 35-55 years who received an allogeneic stem cell transplant from a related donor, was CMV-positive, and had no GVHD. Among the T cells, some may be from the graft donor.

The chain uses TRBV10-3 and TRBJ2-5; tentatively, D is TRBD2 (6 bases). In germline, CDR1 is ENHRY, CDR2 SYGVKD. The CDR3 has 13 residues. Trimming cost V 6 bases and J 3 bases, with 11 bases left between them. In DNA, the CDR3 is TGTGCCATCAGGGGGACTCCTGAAGAGACCCAGTACTTC. Protein product: CAIRGTPEETQYF.

This sequence joins TRBV2 and TRBJ2-7; D is perhaps TRBD1 (6 bases). V dropped 7 bases and J dropped 6 bases, with 19 bases sitting between them. The germline V gene encodes CDR1 SNHLY and CDR2 FYNNEI. There are 14 residues in the CDR3. The CDR3 region is CASTLSQGSGEQYF. As DNA, the CDR3 is TGTGCCAGCACCCTCTCACAGGGTTCCGGCGAGCAGTACTTC.

This clone has a handful of counts. The rearrangement uses TRBV5-1 and TRBJ2-1; 7 bases are shared with TRBD1. The V gene end was trimmed by 4 bases and the J gene end by 5 bases; junction bases not matched to a gene: 12. Per germline, CDR1 SGHRS and CDR2 YFSETQ. The CDR3 extends over 16 amino acids. DNA for the CDR3: TGCGCCAGCAGCCAAGGGACAGTTGGGAGCAACAATGAGCAGTTCTTC. Its translation is CASSQGTVGSNNEQFF.

The CDR3 region is CASRKETEQGNNEQFF. The CDR3 coding sequence is TGTGCCAGCAGAAAGGAGACAGAGCAGGGGAACAATGAGCAGTTCTTC. The genes are TRBV5-6 and TRBJ2-1, with TRBD1 as a possible D gene (6 bases). V was trimmed by 5 bases and J by 5 bases, leaving 20 bases between them. Germline V gives CDR1 SGHDT, CDR2 YYEEEE. The length of the CDR3 is 16 residues.

V usage is TRBV2 and J usage is TRBJ2-1; 7 nucleotides agree with TRBD2. CDR1 is SNHLY, CDR2 FYNNEI, per germline. This CDR3 is 14 amino acids long. The V and J ends lost 8 bases and 9 bases, in that order; junction bases with no gene match: 13. The CDR3 loop is CASGGDSRLPEQFF. The CDR3 DNA is TGTGCCAGCGGGGGGGACTCCCGACTGCCTGAGCAGTTCTTC.

The chain employs TRBV6-6 and TRBJ2-5; D might be TRBD2 (7 bases). CDR3 length: 14 residues. Germline V CDR1 and CDR2: MNHNY, SVGAGI (reference sequence). Trimming took 5 bases from V and 5 from J, leaving 15 bases between them. The CDR3 nucleotides are TGTGCCAGCAGTCCGTGGGGGGGCAGGGAGACCCAGTACTTC. Encoded protein: CASSPWGGRETQYF.

The rearrangement joins TRBV28 to TRBJ2-7, with D perhaps matching TRBD2 (7 bases). The CDR3 extends over 15 amino acids. V lost 5 bases, J lost 1 base, and 15 bases lay in between. Germline CDR1 and CDR2: MDHEN and SYDVKM. Here the CDR3 DNA reads TGTGCCAGCAGTGGGGGGGGGCTCGAGTCCTACGAGCAGTACTTC. As protein: CASSGGGLESYEQYF.

The V call is TRBV10-3, the J call TRBJ2-5; the match to TRBD1 covers 7 bases. The CDR3 sequence is 14 residues long. CDR1 and CDR2 from the germline V gene are ENHRY and SYGVKD. After removal of 11 bases from V and 5 bases from J, the junction contained 14 bases not matched to a gene. This CDR3 is CAAAQGTTEETQYF. For the CDR3, the DNA is TGTGCCGCCGCACAGGGGACCACCGAGGAGACCCAGTACTTC.

This clone was found a few times. This chain joins TRBV6-5 and TRBJ1-2; D gene uncertain. Germline values: CDR1 MNHEY, CDR2 SVGAGI. The CDR3 has 14 residues. With 6 bases removed from V and 0 bases from J, the gap between germline ends came to 11 bases. This CDR3 is CASSNSLANYGYTF. DNA of the CDR3: TGTGCCAGCAGCAACTCGCTAGCTAACTATGGCTACACCTTC.

The chain links TRBV14 to TRBJ1-5; no firm D call. This CDR3 comprises 14 residues. Trimming cost V 1 base and J 6 bases, with 10 bases left between them. Germline V gene data show CDR1 as SGHDN and CDR2 as FVKESK. Written as DNA, the CDR3 is TGTGCCAGCAGCCAAGGTGGCCACAGTCAGCCCCAGCATTTT. Its translation: CASSQGGHSQPQHF.

The V call is TRBV19, the J call TRBJ1-2; D is undetermined. The CDR3 is 13 amino acids. Trimming shortened V by 8 bases and J by 0 bases, and 10 bases separated the two germline ends. Germline CDR1 is LNHDA and CDR2 is SQIVND (reference sequence). The CDR3 bases are TGTGCCAGTGAGGGCAGCCCTAACTATGGCTACACCTTC. It specifies CASEGSPNYGYTF.

The chain combines TRBV9 with TRBJ1-2; D may be TRBD1 (5 bases). The CDR3 is made up of 15 amino acids. Trimming removed 0 bases from V and 8 bases from J, with 17 bases in between. The germline CDR1 and CDR2 sequences are SGDLS and YYNGEE. The DNA of the CDR3 is TGTGCCAGCAGCGTAGATAAGGGGTTCTTCCGAGGCTACACCTTC. Translated, it gives CASSVDKGFFRGYTF.

This chain links TRBV28 with TRBJ2-1; tentatively, D is TRBD1 (6 bases). The CDR3 is made up of 16 amino acids. Germline lookup yields CDR1 MDHEN and CDR2 SYDVKM. The ends were cut back, 7 bases at V and 3 bases at J, with 19 bases in the middle. The CDR3 DNA sequence: TGTGCCAGCACCTCCGAATTAACAGGGTACTACAATGAGCAGTTCTTC. This gives the protein CASTSELTGYYNEQFF.

The chain combines TRBV7-7 with TRBJ1-1; no firm D call. The CDR3 loop spans 14 amino acids. The V gene lost 5 bases and the J gene lost 8 bases, with 18 bases spanning the gap. Germline CDR1 SSHAT, CDR2 FNYEAQ (reference sequence). CDR3 sequence reads: CASSPNAALSEAFF. CDR3 DNA: TGTGCCAGCAGCCCGAACGCTGCACTTTCGGAAGCTTTCTTT.

The chain employs TRBV5-5 and TRBJ2-1, with D tentatively TRBD1 (7 bases). The CDR3 is 16 residues long. The germline V gene encodes CDR1 SGHKS and CDR2 YYEKEE (reference sequence). Deletions cut 0 bases from V and 3 bases from J, with 13 bases between. DNA of the CDR3: TGTGCCAGCAGCTTGGTGGCAGGGGGGAACTACAATGAGCAGTTCTTC. Its translation: CASSLVAGGNYNEQFF.

The chain is built from TRBV11-3 and TRBJ2-3; no clear D gene. Germline V gives CDR1 SGHNT, CDR2 YENEEA. Deletions cut 4 bases from V and 1 base from J, with 12 bases between. CDR3 size: 15 residues. The CDR3 DNA is TGTGCCAGCAGCTCAGACGGCGGAGGCACAGATACGCAGTATTTT. Protein product: CASSSDGGGTDTQYF.

V is TRBV5-4 and J is TRBJ1-2; 9 positions agree with TRBD1. Germline CDR1 is SGHNT and CDR2 is YYREEE (reference sequence). This CDR3 has 13 residues. Germline trimming cut 4 bases from V and 7 bases from J; bases unmatched to any gene: 5. The DNA for the CDR3 is TGTGCCAGCAGCAAAAACAGGGGGCTTGGCTACACCTTC. Protein product: CASSKNRGLGYTF. The full variable domain, with the rest looked up from reference TRBV5-4 and TRBJ1-2, is ETGVTQSPTHLIKTRGQQVTLRCSSQSGHNTVSWYQQALGQGPQFIFQYYREEENGRGNFPPRFSGLQFPNYSSELNVNALELDDSALYLCASSKNRGLGYTFGSGTRLTVV.

The chain uses TRBV27 and TRBJ1-2; D might be TRBD1 (5 bases). The ends were cut back, 2 bases at V and 1 base at J, with 11 bases in the middle. This CDR3 is built from 15 residues. Germline V gives CDR1 MNHEY, CDR2 SMNVEV (reference sequence). The CDR3 spells CASSLRPGINYGYTF. The CDR3 coding sequence is TGTGCCAGCAGTTTAAGGCCAGGGATTAACTATGGCTACACCTTC.

In DNA form, the CDR3 reads TGTGCCAGCTCACCAGAGGCCAGGGGATATAATTCACCCCTCCACTTT. This codes for CASSPEARGYNSPLHF. The rearrangement joins TRBV18 to TRBJ1-6; D possibly corresponds to TRBD1 (6 bases). The germline V gene has CDR1 KGHSH and CDR2 LQKENI. The V and J ends lost 2 bases and 4 bases respectively, with 12 bases between them. There are 16 residues in the CDR3.

V usage is TRBV28 and J usage is TRBJ2-7, with D tentatively TRBD2 (5 bases). Germline loops: CDR1 MDHEN, CDR2 SYDVKM. CDR3 length: 12 residues. V was shortened by 8 bases and J by 2 bases, with 10 bases between the two germline ends. The CDR3 DNA reads as TGTGCCAGCGAGGACGGGGCCTACGAGCAGTACTTC. Its protein is CASEDGAYEQYF.

V and J are TRBV6-6 and TRBJ2-2, with 11 bases fitting TRBD2. With V trimmed by 5 bases and J by 9 bases, 8 bases remained unmatched. Germline V CDR1 and CDR2: MNHNY, SVGAGI (reference sequence). The CDR3 runs 15 residues. DNA of the CDR3: TGTGCCAGCAGTCGTTCTAGCGGGGGGTATCGGGAGCTGTTTTTT. It is translated as CASSRSSGGYRELFF.

The chain combines TRBV27 with TRBJ1-4; D remains ambiguous. Trimming left V 0 bases short and J 6 bases short, with 14 bases between. CDR3 length: 16 residues. Germline V gene lookup returns CDR1 MNHEY and CDR2 SMNVEV (reference sequence). The CDR3 sequence: CASSLSPESGHEKLFF. The CDR3, as DNA: TGTGCCAGCAGTTTATCACCTGAATCAGGCCATGAAAAACTGTTTTTT.

The chain links TRBV28 to TRBJ1-6; perhaps TRBD1 as D (5 bases). Germline V gives CDR1 MDHEN, CDR2 SYDVKM. The length of the CDR3 is 13 residues. Trimming stripped 1 base from V and 9 bases from J, with 7 bases between. CDR3 DNA: TGTGCCAGCAGTTTATTCGGGGGTTCACCCCTCCACTTT. Encoded protein: CASSLFGGSPLHF.

The V call is TRBV11-2, the J call TRBJ1-1; D is perhaps TRBD1 (5 bases). This CDR3 has 13 residues. V lost 7 bases, J lost 1 base, and 10 bases lay in between. Germline V gene sequence: CDR1 SGHAT, CDR2 FQNNGV. The CDR3 nucleotides are TGTGCCAGCAAACGAGACAGGAACACTGAAGCTTTCTTT. Translated: CASKRDRNTEAFF. Filled out from reference TRBV11-2 and TRBJ1-1, the complete variable domain reads EAGVAQSPRYKIIEKRQSVAFWCNPISGHATLYWYQQILGQGPKLLIQFQNNGVVDDSQLPKDRFSAERLKGVDSTLKIQPAKLEDSAVYLCASKRDRNTEAFFGQGTRLTVV.

V and J are TRBV10-3 and TRBJ1-6; TRBD1 might be the D (5 bases). V was clipped by 3 bases and J by 6 bases, with 18 bases between them. The CDR3 spans 17 residues. The germline V gene encodes CDR1 ENHRY and CDR2 SYGVKD. The CDR3 here is CAISELGGNTGNSPLHF. The CDR3 DNA follows: TGTGCCATCAGTGAACTGGGGGGGAATACGGGTAATTCACCCCTCCACTTT.

CDR3 region: CASSFRGTEAFF. In DNA form, the CDR3 reads TGTGCCAGCAGTTTTAGGGGCACTGAAGCTTTCTTT. V usage is TRBV27 and J usage is TRBJ1-1; maybe TRBD1 (5 bases). Germline lookup yields CDR1 MNHEY and CDR2 SMNVEV (reference sequence). This CDR3 contains 12 residues. Trimming shortened V by 3 bases and J by 4 bases, and 6 bases separated the two germline ends.

V usage is TRBV4-1 and J usage is TRBJ2-1, with 10 bases matching TRBD1. This CDR3 contains 15 residues. Germline CDR1 MGHRA, CDR2 YSYEKL. V lost 1 base, J lost 7 bases, and 4 bases stayed unmatched. CDR3 nucleotides: TGCGCCAGCAGCCAAGGGGACAGGGGTGGGAATGAGCAGTTCTTC. Translation gives CASSQGDRGGNEQFF.